A selection of T cell receptor beta chains follows, all from one sample in a study of cytomegalovirus exposure and HLA in healthy donors. Clones were sequenced by immunoSEQ multiplex PCR, and TCRdb holds only the in-frame ones, with some missing. The sample has 150,000 to 160,000 clones, roughly 82% seen once. Sequencing was done on a sample of PBMCs. These receptor sequences come from a woman between 50 and 59 years old in good health and CMV-seropositive. Each CDR3 is given with its conserved first and last residue. Each record gives: D gene, clone size, J gene, V gene, CDR3 protein, CDR3 DNA. The D gene is left open where the match is weak. Only part of the rows carry a size: once, few, many, or a class if the clone is expanded.

d_call: TRBD1
clone_size: NA
j_call: TRBJ1-1
v_call: TRBV9
cdr3_aa: CASSVGQGGPLNTEAFF
cdr3_nt: TGTGCCAGCAGCGTAGGACAGGGGGGCCCTTTGAACACTGAAGCTTTCTTT

d_call: NA
clone_size: once
j_call: TRBJ1-5
v_call: TRBV6-6
cdr3_aa: CASSITGFAQPQHF
cdr3_nt: TGTGCCAGCAGTATTACAGGGTTCGCTCAGCCCCAGCATTTT

d_call: NA
clone_size: few
j_call: TRBJ1-2
v_call: TRBV25-1
cdr3_aa: CATSQGFEANYGYTF
cdr3_nt: TGTGCCACCAGTCAGGGTTTCGAAGCTAACTATGGCTACACCTTC

d_call: NA
clone_size: NA
j_call: TRBJ2-4
v_call: TRBV5-4
cdr3_aa: CASSLKGEAGNIQYF
cdr3_nt: TGTGCCAGCAGCTTAAAAGGGGAGGCCGGGAACATTCAGTACTTC

d_call: TRBD2
clone_size: NA
j_call: TRBJ2-3
v_call: TRBV5-4
cdr3_aa: CASRVAGGLTDTQYF
cdr3_nt: TGTGCCAGCAGGGTTGCGGGGGGCCTCACAGATACGCAGTATTTT

d_call: NA
clone_size: NA
j_call: TRBJ1-1
v_call: TRBV20-1
cdr3_aa: CSAKFPNNAFF
cdr3_nt: TGCAGTGCCAAATTCCCCAACAACGCTTTCTTT

d_call: NA
clone_size: NA
j_call: TRBJ1-5
v_call: TRBV9
cdr3_aa: CASSVGQVNQPQHF
cdr3_nt: TGTGCCAGCAGCGTAGGACAGGTCAATCAGCCCCAGCATTTT

d_call: TRBD1
clone_size: once
j_call: TRBJ1-2
v_call: TRBV27
cdr3_aa: CASSLSTGGNYGYTF
cdr3_nt: TGTGCCAGCAGTTTATCGACAGGGGGGAACTATGGCTACACCTTC

d_call: NA
clone_size: NA
j_call: TRBJ2-3
v_call: TRBV5-6
cdr3_aa: CASSLLLAGWTDTQYF
cdr3_nt: TGTGCCAGCAGCTTGCTATTGGCCGGGTGGACAGATACGCAGTATTTT

d_call: TRBD2
clone_size: NA
j_call: TRBJ2-2
v_call: TRBV9
cdr3_aa: CASSPRGLAAPTNTGELFF
cdr3_nt: TGTGCCAGCAGCCCAAGGGGACTAGCGGCGCCTACGAACACCGGGGAGCTGTTTTTT

d_call: TRBD1
clone_size: NA
j_call: TRBJ1-1
v_call: TRBV6-5
cdr3_aa: CASGHRGRGTEAFF
cdr3_nt: TGTGCCAGCGGTCACAGGGGGAGAGGCACTGAAGCTTTCTTT

d_call: TRBD1
clone_size: few
j_call: TRBJ1-2
v_call: TRBV5-5
cdr3_aa: CASTRLDRGGNGYTF
cdr3_nt: TGTGCCAGCACCAGACTTGACAGGGGGGGGAATGGCTACACCTTC

d_call: NA
clone_size: NA
j_call: TRBJ1-3
v_call: TRBV9
cdr3_aa: CASSGLSGSGNTIYF
cdr3_nt: TGTGCCAGCTCCGGTTTATCGGGATCTGGAAACACCATATATTTT

d_call: NA
clone_size: once
j_call: TRBJ2-3
v_call: TRBV5-5
cdr3_aa: CASTPTTVDAVTQYF
cdr3_nt: TGTGCCAGCACGCCAACTACTGTCGATGCGGTAACGCAGTATTTT

d_call: TRBD1
clone_size: NA
j_call: TRBJ1-1
v_call: TRBV5-1
cdr3_aa: CASSSSEGAGTEAFF
cdr3_nt: TGCGCCAGCAGCTCTTCCGAGGGGGCTGGGACTGAAGCTTTCTTT

d_call: NA
clone_size: NA
j_call: TRBJ1-2
v_call: TRBV2
cdr3_aa: CASLGAYGYTF
cdr3_nt: TGTGCCAGCCTAGGAGCCTATGGCTACACCTTC

d_call: NA
clone_size: NA
j_call: TRBJ2-2
v_call: TRBV5-1
cdr3_aa: CASSFQNTGELFF
cdr3_nt: TGCGCCAGCAGCTTTCAGAACACCGGGGAGCTGTTTTTT

d_call: NA
clone_size: once
j_call: TRBJ2-7
v_call: TRBV2
cdr3_aa: CASKTTGTYEQYF
cdr3_nt: TGTGCCAGCAAAACCACAGGGACCTACGAGCAGTACTTC

d_call: NA
clone_size: NA
j_call: TRBJ1-2
v_call: TRBV6-1
cdr3_aa: CASSEAPGYGYTF
cdr3_nt: TGTGCCAGCAGTGAAGCGCCAGGCTATGGCTACACCTTC

d_call: NA
clone_size: NA
j_call: TRBJ2-7
v_call: TRBV6-5
cdr3_aa: CASSELVYEQYF
cdr3_nt: TGTGCCAGCAGTGAATTAGTCTACGAGCAGTACTTC

d_call: TRBD2
clone_size: NA
j_call: TRBJ2-2
v_call: TRBV7-9
cdr3_aa: CASSLLAGDTGELFF
cdr3_nt: TGTGCCAGCAGCTTACTAGCGGGGGACACCGGGGAGCTGTTTTTT

d_call: TRBD1
clone_size: NA
j_call: TRBJ2-7
v_call: TRBV27
cdr3_aa: CASSLSGGISYEQYF
cdr3_nt: TGTGCCAGCAGTTTATCAGGGGGCATTTCATACGAGCAGTACTTC

d_call: TRBD1
clone_size: NA
j_call: TRBJ2-7
v_call: TRBV4-1
cdr3_aa: CASSQVGQGEQYF
cdr3_nt: TGCGCCAGCAGCCAAGTAGGACAGGGCGAGCAGTACTTC

d_call: TRBD2
clone_size: NA
j_call: TRBJ2-2
v_call: TRBV2
cdr3_aa: CASSEVSGGANTGELFF
cdr3_nt: TGTGCCAGCAGTGAAGTCAGCGGGGGGGCGAACACCGGGGAGCTGTTTTTT

d_call: TRBD1
clone_size: NA
j_call: TRBJ1-2
v_call: TRBV7-9
cdr3_aa: CASSRNNPDRAQYGYTF
cdr3_nt: TGTGCCAGCTCTAGAAACAATCCGGACAGGGCCCAGTATGGCTACACCTTC

d_call: NA
clone_size: NA
j_call: TRBJ1-1
v_call: TRBV14
cdr3_aa: CASSPTFDSLTEAFF
cdr3_nt: TGTGCCAGCAGCCCCACATTTGACAGCCTCACTGAAGCTTTCTTT

d_call: TRBD2
clone_size: NA
j_call: TRBJ2-7
v_call: TRBV6-5
cdr3_aa: CASSLSGRTYEQYF
cdr3_nt: TGTGCCAGCAGTCTTAGCGGGCGAACCTACGAGCAGTACTTC

d_call: NA
clone_size: NA
j_call: TRBJ2-7
v_call: TRBV28
cdr3_aa: CASSLQGGQYF
cdr3_nt: TGTGCCAGCAGTTTACAGGGAGGGCAGTACTTC

d_call: NA
clone_size: NA
j_call: TRBJ1-1
v_call: TRBV19
cdr3_aa: CASSIGGQSTEAFF
cdr3_nt: TGTGCCAGTAGTATAGGGGGGCAGAGCACTGAAGCTTTCTTT

d_call: TRBD2
clone_size: NA
j_call: TRBJ2-2
v_call: TRBV10-3
cdr3_aa: CAISPSGGAGELFF
cdr3_nt: TGTGCCATCAGTCCTAGCGGGGGAGCCGGGGAGCTGTTTTTT